This TCR beta chain was sequenced in a study of cytotoxic CD8 clonotypes in ibrutinib-treated CLL. Sequenced by immunoSEQ multiplex PCR; TCRdb stores in-frame clones only, minus some. Of fewer than 400,000 clones in the sample, about 61% were seen once. The CDR3 is 14 residues long. Germline values: CDR1 SGDLS, CDR2 YYNGEE. V was pared by 0 bases and J by 5 bases, with 11 bases between. This clone has just one count. The TCR originated in a human donor with chronic lymphocytic leukemia. The V and J genes are TRBV9 and TRBJ2-5; D gene unclear. The sample consisted of PBMCs, taken after 36 months of ibrutinib treatment. The CDR3, as DNA: TGTGCCAGCAGCGTAGCATCAGGAGACGAGACCCAGTACTTC. Protein product: CASSVASGDETQYF.